This T cell receptor (beta chain) stems from a study of identical twins. V lost 5 bases and J lost 1; bases outside the gene matches: 10. Germline V gives CDR1 SGHAT, CDR2 FQDESV (reference sequence). The CDR3 has 18 amino acids. This clonotype was picked up many times. The antigen remains undetermined. TCRdb re-called the 5' RACE reads with MiXCR, one entry per CDR3 protein. Of 350,000 to 450,000 distinct CDR3 sequences in the sample, about a fifth were seen once. Study conclusions and caveats: Twins showed weaker excess sharing in their beta out-of-frame sequences. Among out-of-frame alpha sequences shared by twins, low generation probability occurred in excess. There were fewer insertions in abundant cord blood beta clonotypes, but memory repertoires showed no such pattern.

The TCR sequence derives from a man aged 50 to 60 in good health. J is TRBJ2-4 and V is TRBV11-1, with 11 bases that match TRBD2. Sequencing was carried out using naive T cells sorted from blood. The chain's CDR3 is CASSPPSGRTGAKNIQYF. CDR3 DNA sequence: TGTGCCAGCAGCCCACCTAGCGGGAGGACGGGGGCCAAAAACATTCAGTACTTC.